This T cell receptor beta chain was identified during a study of OX40 agonist ivuxolimab in advanced cancers. The germline V gene encodes CDR1 MDHEN and CDR2 SYDVKM. CDR3 length: 15 residues. The ends were cut back, 1 base at V and 10 bases at J, with 17 bases in the middle. Assay used: immunoSEQ multiplex PCR; TCRdb lists only in-frame clones, some missing. The sample contains around 68,000 clones, approximately 86% of which appear only once. This TCR was sampled from an adult with an advanced solid tumor such as melanoma, head and neck, liver or kidney cancer. The specimen was CD4+ or CD8+ T cells sorted from blood, collected in a trial of the OX40 agonist ivuxolimab. The V gene is TRBV28, the J gene TRBJ2-1; TRBD2 is a possible D gene (7 bases). CDR3 region: CASSLYGGGTGEQFF. The DNA of the CDR3 is TGTGCCAGCAGTTTATACGGCGGGGGCACCGGGGAGCAGTTCTTC.